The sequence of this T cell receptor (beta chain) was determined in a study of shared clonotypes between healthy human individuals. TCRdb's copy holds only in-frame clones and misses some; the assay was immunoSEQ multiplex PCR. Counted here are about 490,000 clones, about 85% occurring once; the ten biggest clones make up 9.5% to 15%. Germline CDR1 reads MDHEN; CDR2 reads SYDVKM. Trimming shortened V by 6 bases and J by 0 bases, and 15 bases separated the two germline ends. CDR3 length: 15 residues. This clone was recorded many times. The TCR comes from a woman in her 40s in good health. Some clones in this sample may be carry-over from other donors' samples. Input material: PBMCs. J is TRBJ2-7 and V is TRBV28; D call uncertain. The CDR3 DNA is TGTGCCAGCAGCCCCCCCACCGGGCTCTCCTACGAGCAGTACTTC. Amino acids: CASSPPTGLSYEQYF.